This passage covers 10 T cell receptor beta chains from one sample sequenced in a study of T cell responses to AZD1222 COVID-19 vaccine. Clones were sequenced by immunoSEQ multiplex PCR, and TCRdb holds only the in-frame ones, with some missing. Of 250,000 to 300,000 clones detected, around 92% appear once; the ten largest clones hold around 0.5%. The sample was peripheral blood, taken 28 days after the second AZD1222 dose. The receptors here all came from an adult who received the AZD1222 COVID-19 vaccine.

The rearrangement joins TRBV5-1 to TRBJ2-3; a weak D match, TRBD1 (5 bases). The CDR3 covers 14 residues. Germline V CDR1 and CDR2: SGHRS, YFSETQ. V was cut by 5 bases and J by 6 bases, with 16 bases left in between. The DNA for the CDR3 is TGCGCCAGCAGTCCGGCAGACCCAGGGGATACGCAGTATTTT. This sequence encodes CASSPADPGDTQYF.

The rearrangement uses TRBV3-1 (or the pseudogene TRBV3-2) and TRBJ1-5, with D uncertain. The CDR3 extends over 17 amino acids. CDR1 and CDR2 (germline): LGHDT, YNNKEL (reference sequence). Trimming cost V 1 base and J 3 bases, with 16 bases left between them. CDR3 residues: CASSQGAGGQVNQPQHF. The DNA for the CDR3 is TGTGCCAGCAGCCAAGGGGCCGGCGGGCAGGTCAATCAGCCCCAGCATTTT.

The chain employs TRBV19 and TRBJ1-5; 7 positions match TRBD1. This CDR3 has 15 amino acids. The trim removed 3 bases at V and 2 bases at J, leaving 4 bases unmatched. Germline CDR1 and CDR2: LNHDA and SQIVND (reference sequence). The CDR3 loop is CASSIRGGGNQPQHF. In DNA, the CDR3 is TGTGCCAGTAGTATCCGAGGGGGCGGCAATCAGCCCCAGCATTTT.

The rearrangement joins TRBV27 to TRBJ1-2, with a possible D match to TRBD1 (5 bases). V dropped 2 bases and J dropped 3 bases, with 13 bases sitting between them. Germline CDR1 is MNHEY and CDR2 is SMNVEV (reference sequence). CDR3 length: 15 residues. The CDR3 spells CASSLRTGTDYGYTF. The CDR3 DNA sequence: TGTGCCAGCAGTTTAAGGACCGGGACCGACTATGGCTACACCTTC.

The chain links TRBV4-1 to TRBJ1-2; 8 positions agree with TRBD1. Germline trimming cut 4 bases from V and 6 bases from J; bases unmatched to any gene: 7. This CDR3 contains 14 residues. Germline CDR1 is MGHRA and CDR2 is YSYEKL. CDR3 sequence: CASSPQAGGDGYTF. The CDR3 DNA is TGCGCCAGCAGCCCACAGGCAGGGGGCGATGGCTACACCTTC.

The chain links TRBV2 to TRBJ1-2; D gene uncertain. There are 12 residues in the CDR3. V was shortened by 2 bases and J by 5 bases, with 6 bases between the two germline ends. Germline CDR1 is SNHLY and CDR2 is FYNNEI. The CDR3 loop is CASSEQGYGYTF. CDR3 nucleotides: TGTGCCAGCAGTGAACAAGGGTATGGCTACACCTTC.

DNA of the CDR3: TGTGCCGTGCCGGGACCCGAGGGCACAGATACGCAGTATTTT. Its translation: CAVPGPEGTDTQYF. The gene calls are TRBV19 and TRBJ2-3; D could derive from TRBD1 or TRBD2 (5 bases each). Germline V gene lookup returns CDR1 LNHDA and CDR2 SQIVND (reference sequence). The CDR3 contains 14 residues. V was clipped by 11 bases and J by 1 base, with 16 bases between them. The full variable domain, rest sourced from reference TRBV19 and TRBJ2-3, is DGGITQSPKYLFRKEGQNVTLSCEQNLNHDAMYWYRQDPGQGLRLIYYSQIVNDFQKGDIAEGYSVSREKKESFPLTVTSAQKNPTAFYLCAVPGPEGTDTQYFGPGTRLTVL.

The V call is TRBV19, the J call TRBJ1-6, with D possibly being TRBD1 (6 bases). The CDR3 length is 16 residues. The germline V gene has CDR1 LNHDA and CDR2 SQIVND (reference sequence). Trimming left V 0 bases short and J 7 bases short, with 13 bases between. CDR3 protein: CASSIEDRPTNSPLHF. The CDR3 DNA follows: TGTGCCAGTAGTATAGAGGACAGACCAACAAATTCACCCCTCCACTTT.

The chain joins TRBV28 to TRBJ1-5, with 8 bases matching TRBD1. The CDR3 is 16 residues long. Germline values: CDR1 MDHEN, CDR2 SYDVKM. The ends lost 3 bases at V and 1 base at J; junction bases unmatched: 5. The CDR3 DNA reads TGTGCCAGCAGTTTTACAGGGGGTCGCAGCAATCAGCCCCAGCATTTT. Translation: CASSFTGGRSNQPQHF.

This chain joins TRBV2 and TRBJ2-3, with TRBD2 matching over 9 bases. The CDR3 spans 17 residues. The J segment lost 5 bases and the V segment lost 3 bases, leaving 12 bases of the junction unmatched. Per the germline V gene, CDR1 is SNHLY and CDR2 is FYNNEI. The CDR3 coding sequence is TGTGCCAGCAGTGATAGAGGTGCGGGGGGGCCGATAGATACGCAGTATTTT. Encoded protein: CASSDRGAGGPIDTQYF. The variable domain in full, with the rest retrieved from reference TRBV2 and TRBJ2-3, is EPEVTQTPSHQVTQMGQEVILRCVPISNHLYFYWYRQILGQKVEFLVSFYNNEISEKSEIFDDQFSVERPDGSNFTLKIRSTKLEDSAMYFCASSDRGAGGPIDTQYFGPGTRLTVL.